The 10 T cell receptor beta chains given below trace back to one sample, sequenced in a study of molecular identifiers for immune sequencing clone quantification. One entry per CDR3 protein results from TCRdb running MiXCR on the PCR reads. Here the sample spans hundreds of thousands of distinct CDR3 sequences, approximately 24% being singletons. The source material was naive CD8+ T cells from blood, with Jurkat cell RNA spiked in. Subset here: FACS-sorted CD8+CD4-CCR7+CD45RA+ naive T cells. All receptors come from a human donor in good health. Some libraries in this study had Jurkat cell RNA spiked in.

This clonotype turned up a few times. The chain joins TRBV7-8 to TRBJ2-1, with D perhaps matching TRBD2 (5 bases). The CDR3 sequence is 15 residues long. CDR1 and CDR2 (germline): SGHVS, FQNEAQ. V was pared by 2 bases and J by 2 bases, with 10 bases between. CDR3 bases: TGTGCCAGCAGCTTATCTCTAGCCACCTACAATGAGCAGTTCTTC. It codes for CASSLSLATYNEQFF.

The rearrangement joins TRBV19 to TRBJ2-2; D is ambiguous. V lost 4 bases to trimming and J lost 6 bases, with 6 bases between them. The CDR3 length is 12 residues. From germline, CDR1 is LNHDA and CDR2 SQIVND (reference sequence). CDR3 DNA sequence: TGTGCCAGTAGTAACCCTCCCGGGGAGCTGTTTTTT. This sequence encodes CASSNPPGELFF.

This clonotype occurred a few times. V gene TRBV13 combines with J gene TRBJ2-7, with D uncertain. Trimming removed 3 bases at V and 5 bases at J, with 20 bases between. The CDR3 contains 16 residues. Germline CDR1 is PRHDT and CDR2 is FYEKMQ (reference sequence). The CDR3 sequence is CASSLTSGRARNEQYF. The CDR3 nucleotides read TGTGCCAGCAGCTTGACATCGGGCCGCGCGAGGAACGAGCAGTACTTC.

This clonotype has just a few counts. CDR3 loop: CASTDRGGYEQYF. Written as DNA, the CDR3 is TGTGCCAGCACCGACAGGGGTGGATACGAGCAGTACTTC. The chain carries TRBV6-5 and TRBJ2-7, with 8 bases aligning to TRBD1. Trimming cost V 7 bases and J 4 bases; bases outside gene matches: 6. The CDR3 is made up of 13 amino acids. The germline CDR1 and CDR2 sequences are MNHEY and SVGAGI.

This chain uses TRBV6-5 with TRBJ2-3, with TRBD2 matching over 14 bases. Unmatched junction bases numbered 12, after V lost 2 bases and J lost 2 bases. Germline V lookup: CDR1 MNHEY, CDR2 SVGAGI. The length of the CDR3 is 20 residues. CDR3 coding DNA: TGTGCCAGCAGTTACCCCACGGGACTAGCGGGAGTCGGGCACACAGATACGCAGTATTTT. It yields the protein CASSYPTGLAGVGHTDTQYF.

A few counts support this clonotype. The V gene is TRBV3-1, the J gene TRBJ1-2; D is uncertain. Trimming stripped 4 bases from V and 8 bases from J, with 11 bases between. The CDR3 extends over 12 amino acids. Per the germline V gene, CDR1 is LGHDT and CDR2 is YNNKEL (reference sequence). The CDR3 bases are TGTGCCAGCAGCCTATCGTCTCTAGGCTACACCTTC. This sequence encodes CASSLSSLGYTF.

This clonotype occurred many times. The chain links TRBV9 to TRBJ1-5; D might be TRBD1 (5 bases). The length of the CDR3 is 14 residues. Trimming stripped 4 bases from V and 7 bases from J, with 15 bases between. CDR1 SGDLS and CDR2 YYNGEE come from the germline V gene. The CDR3 loop reads CASSPTGDYQPQHF. In DNA, the CDR3 is TGTGCCAGCAGCCCCACCGGGGACTACCAGCCCCAGCATTTT.

The J gene is TRBJ2-5, the V gene TRBV18; no definite D call. The V gene lost 2 bases and the J gene lost 5 bases, with 9 bases spanning the gap. This CDR3 has 13 amino acids. CDR1 and CDR2 from the germline V gene are KGHSH and LQKENI. The CDR3 spells CASSPTLAETQYF. The CDR3 bases are TGTGCCAGCTCACCAACCTTGGCCGAGACCCAGTACTTC.

Comments on this clonotype: Possible read error: a much larger clone is one base away. V gene TRBV9 combines with J gene TRBJ2-7, with no clear D. Germline lookup yields CDR1 SGDLS and CDR2 YYNGEE. There are 13 residues in the CDR3. The CDR3 reads CASNVGQSYEQYF. The CDR3 DNA is TGTGCCAGCAACGTAGGGCAGTCCTACGAGCAGTACTTC.

V gene TRBV7-9 combines with J gene TRBJ2-7, with TRBD1 as a possible D gene (6 bases). Germline V gene sequence: CDR1 SEHNR, CDR2 FQNEAQ (reference sequence). Between the trimmed V and J ends, which lost 5 bases and 4 bases, there was a span of 18 bases. The length of the CDR3 is 15 residues. CDR3 DNA: TGTGCCAGCAGCGGGGACCGGGACACACGATACGAGCAGTACTTC. It specifies CASSGDRDTRYEQYF.